The clone carrying this T cell receptor (beta chain) was counted between two and nine times. The antigen is not known. This sample was included in a study of T cells after yellow fever vaccination. Study outcomes and limitations: Contaminating bulk clonotypes could be abundant in FACS-sorted repertoires.

Via MiXCR, TCRdb re-called the 5' RACE reads, giving one row per CDR3 protein. The sample carries about 240,000 distinct CDR3 sequences, less than 9% recorded once. Deletions cut 6 bases from V and 8 bases from J, with 16 bases between. This CDR3 region has 14 residues. This specimen consisted of CD4+ T cells sorted from PBMCs, obtained 15 days after the yellow fever booster vaccination. The sequence was collected from a man younger than 40 who received the YFV17D yellow fever vaccine. The rearrangement links TRBV12-3 or TRBV12-4 to TRBJ1-4; TRBD1 might be the D (5 bases). The CDR3 DNA reads TGTGCCAGCAGGGCGGGACGGTCAGGAGAAAAACTGTTTTTT. Its translation is CASRAGRSGEKLFF.